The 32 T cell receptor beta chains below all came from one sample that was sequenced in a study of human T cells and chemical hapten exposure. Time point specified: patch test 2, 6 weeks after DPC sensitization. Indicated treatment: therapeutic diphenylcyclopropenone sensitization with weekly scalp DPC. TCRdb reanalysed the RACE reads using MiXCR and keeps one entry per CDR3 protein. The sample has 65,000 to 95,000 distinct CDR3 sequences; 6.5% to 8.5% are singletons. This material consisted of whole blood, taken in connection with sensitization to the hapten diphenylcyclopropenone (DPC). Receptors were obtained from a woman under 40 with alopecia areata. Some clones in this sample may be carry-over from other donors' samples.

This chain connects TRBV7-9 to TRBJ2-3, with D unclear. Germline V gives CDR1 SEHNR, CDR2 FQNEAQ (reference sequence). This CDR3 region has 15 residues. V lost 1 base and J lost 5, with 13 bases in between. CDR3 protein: CASSLGTVKGDTQYF. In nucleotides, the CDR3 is TGTGCCAGCAGCTTAGGAACTGTAAAAGGAGATACGCAGTATTTT.

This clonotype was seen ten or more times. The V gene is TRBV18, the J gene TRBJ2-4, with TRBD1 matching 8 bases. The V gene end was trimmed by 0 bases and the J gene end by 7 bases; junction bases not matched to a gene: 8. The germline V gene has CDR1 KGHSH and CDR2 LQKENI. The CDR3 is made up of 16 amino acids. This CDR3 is CASSPPGQGVGNIQYF. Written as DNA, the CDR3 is TGTGCCAGCTCACCACCCGGACAGGGAGTTGGGAACATTCAGTACTTC.

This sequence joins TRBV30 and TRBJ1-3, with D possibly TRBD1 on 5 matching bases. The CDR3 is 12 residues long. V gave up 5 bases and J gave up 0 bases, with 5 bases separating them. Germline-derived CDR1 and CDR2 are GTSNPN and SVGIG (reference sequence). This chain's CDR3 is CAWGHSGNTIYF. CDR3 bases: TGTGCCTGGGGACACTCTGGAAACACCATATATTTT.

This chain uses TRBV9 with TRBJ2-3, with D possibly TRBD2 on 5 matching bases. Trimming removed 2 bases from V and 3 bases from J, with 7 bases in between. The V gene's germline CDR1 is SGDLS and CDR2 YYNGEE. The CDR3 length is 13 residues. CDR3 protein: CASSVRVTDTQYF. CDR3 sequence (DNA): TGTGCCAGCAGCGTGAGGGTAACAGATACGCAGTATTTT.

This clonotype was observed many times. CDR3 in DNA: TGTGCCAGCAGCCCTCCGGCGTCGTGGGCCGGAAAACACTATGGCTACACCTTC. Encoded protein: CASSPPASWAGKHYGYTF. The rearrangement links TRBV25-1 to TRBJ1-2; D unclear. V gave up 6 bases and J gave up 3 bases, with 26 bases separating them. CDR1 is MGHDK and CDR2 is SYGVNS in the germline V gene. The CDR3 spans 18 residues.

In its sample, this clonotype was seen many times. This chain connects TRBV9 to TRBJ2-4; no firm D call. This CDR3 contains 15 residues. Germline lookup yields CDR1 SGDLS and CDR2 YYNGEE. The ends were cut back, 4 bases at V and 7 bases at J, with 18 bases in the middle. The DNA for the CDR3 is TGTGCCAGCAGCCCAGGCCCGGAACAGTATAACATTCAGTACTTC. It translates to CASSPGPEQYNIQYF.

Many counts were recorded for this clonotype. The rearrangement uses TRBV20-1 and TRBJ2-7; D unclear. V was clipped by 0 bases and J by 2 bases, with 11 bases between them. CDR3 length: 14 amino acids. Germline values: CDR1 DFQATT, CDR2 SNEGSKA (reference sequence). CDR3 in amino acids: CSARDLKRTYEQYF. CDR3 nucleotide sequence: TGCAGTGCTAGAGATTTAAAGAGAACCTACGAGCAGTACTTC.

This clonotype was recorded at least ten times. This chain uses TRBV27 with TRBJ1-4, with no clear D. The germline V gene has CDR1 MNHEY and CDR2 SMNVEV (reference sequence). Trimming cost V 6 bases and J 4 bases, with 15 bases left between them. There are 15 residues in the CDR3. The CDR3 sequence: CASSPYREHNEKLFF. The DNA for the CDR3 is TGTGCCAGCAGCCCCTACCGGGAACATAATGAAAAACTGTTTTTT.

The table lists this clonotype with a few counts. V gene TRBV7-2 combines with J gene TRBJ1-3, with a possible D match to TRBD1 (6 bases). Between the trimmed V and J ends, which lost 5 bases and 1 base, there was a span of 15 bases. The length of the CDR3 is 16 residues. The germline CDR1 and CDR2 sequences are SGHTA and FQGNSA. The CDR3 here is CASSAMGGKSGNTIYF. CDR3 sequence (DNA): TGTGCCAGCAGCGCCATGGGGGGCAAGTCTGGAAACACCATATATTTT.

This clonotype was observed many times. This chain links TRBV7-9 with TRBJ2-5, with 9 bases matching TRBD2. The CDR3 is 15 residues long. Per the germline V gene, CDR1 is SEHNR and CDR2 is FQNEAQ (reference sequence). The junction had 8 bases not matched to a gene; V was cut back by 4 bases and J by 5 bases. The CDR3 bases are TGTGCCAGCAGCTCGGACTTAGGACTAGCGGAGACCCAGTACTTC. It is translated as CASSSDLGLAETQYF.

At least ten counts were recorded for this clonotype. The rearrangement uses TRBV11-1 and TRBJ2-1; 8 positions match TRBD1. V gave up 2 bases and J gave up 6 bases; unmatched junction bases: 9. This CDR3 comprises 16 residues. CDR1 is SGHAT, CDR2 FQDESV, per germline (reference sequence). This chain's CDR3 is CASSLRKGQATNEQFF. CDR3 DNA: TGTGCCAGCAGCTTAAGAAAGGGACAGGCCACCAATGAGCAGTTCTTC.

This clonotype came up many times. The CDR3 sequence: CASSPGLAGDTQYF. CDR3 coding DNA: TGTGCCAGCAGCCCCGGGTTAGCGGGGGATACGCAGTATTTT. The V gene is TRBV11-3, the J gene TRBJ2-3; 8 positions match TRBD2. V trimming: 5 bases; J trimming: 6 bases; junction bases outside the gene matches: 7. This CDR3 is 14 amino acids long. Germline V gene data show CDR1 as SGHNT and CDR2 as YENEEA. The whole variable domain, filled in from reference TRBV11-3 and TRBJ2-3, reads EAGVVQSPRYKIIEKKQPVAFWCNPISGHNTLYWYLQNLGQGPELLIRYENEEAVDDSQLPKDRFSAERLKGVDSTLKIQPAELGDSAVYLCASSPGLAGDTQYFGPGTRLTVL.

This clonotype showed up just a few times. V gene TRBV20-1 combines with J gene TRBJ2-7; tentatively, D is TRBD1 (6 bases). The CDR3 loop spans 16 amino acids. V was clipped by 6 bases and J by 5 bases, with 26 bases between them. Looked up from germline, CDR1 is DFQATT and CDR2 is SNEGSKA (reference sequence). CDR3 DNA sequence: TGCAGTGCCCAGAGTTCGACAGGATTCTTCTATGACGAGCAGTACTTC. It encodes CSAQSSTGFFYDEQYF.

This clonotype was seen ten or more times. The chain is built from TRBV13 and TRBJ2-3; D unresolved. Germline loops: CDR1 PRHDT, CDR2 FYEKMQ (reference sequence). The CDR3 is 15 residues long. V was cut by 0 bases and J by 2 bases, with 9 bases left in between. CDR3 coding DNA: TGTGCCAGCAGCTTAGGGGTAGGAACCACAGATACGCAGTATTTT. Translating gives CASSLGVGTTDTQYF. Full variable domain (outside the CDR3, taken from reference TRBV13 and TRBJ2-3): AAGVIQSPRHLIKEKRETATLKCYPIPRHDTVYWYQQGPGQDPQFLISFYEKMQSDKGSIPDRFSAQQFSDYHSELNMSSLELGDSALYFCASSLGVGTTDTQYFGPGTRLTVL.

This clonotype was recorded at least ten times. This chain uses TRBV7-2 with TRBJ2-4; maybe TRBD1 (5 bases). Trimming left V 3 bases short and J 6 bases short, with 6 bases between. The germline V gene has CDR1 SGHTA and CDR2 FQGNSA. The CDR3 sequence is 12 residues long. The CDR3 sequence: CASSLQGNIQYF. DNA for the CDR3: TGTGCCAGCAGCTTGCAGGGAAACATTCAGTACTTC.

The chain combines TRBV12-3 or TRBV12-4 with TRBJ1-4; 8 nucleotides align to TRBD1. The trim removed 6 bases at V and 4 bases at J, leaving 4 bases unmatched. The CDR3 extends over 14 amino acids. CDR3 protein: CASSPGQDNEKLFF. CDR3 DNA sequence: TGTGCCAGCAGCCCGGGACAGGATAATGAAAAACTGTTTTTT.

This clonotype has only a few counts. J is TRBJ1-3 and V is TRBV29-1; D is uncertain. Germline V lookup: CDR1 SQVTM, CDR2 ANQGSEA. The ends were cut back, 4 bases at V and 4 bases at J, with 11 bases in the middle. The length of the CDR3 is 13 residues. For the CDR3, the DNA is TGCAGCGTTGTCTCCATGGAAGGAAACACCATATATTTT. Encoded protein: CSVVSMEGNTIYF.

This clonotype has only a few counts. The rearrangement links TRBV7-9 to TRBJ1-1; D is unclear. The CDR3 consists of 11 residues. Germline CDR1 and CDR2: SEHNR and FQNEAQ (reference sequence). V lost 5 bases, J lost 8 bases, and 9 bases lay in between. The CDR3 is CASSRKYEAFF. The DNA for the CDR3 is TGTGCCAGCAGCAGAAAGTACGAAGCTTTCTTT. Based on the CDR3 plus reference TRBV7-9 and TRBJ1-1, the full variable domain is DTGVSQNPRHKITKRGQNVTFRCDPISEHNRLYWYRQTLGQGPEFLTYFQNEAQLEKSRLLSDRFSAERPKGSFSTLEIQRTEQGDSAMYLCASSRKYEAFFGQGTRLTVV.

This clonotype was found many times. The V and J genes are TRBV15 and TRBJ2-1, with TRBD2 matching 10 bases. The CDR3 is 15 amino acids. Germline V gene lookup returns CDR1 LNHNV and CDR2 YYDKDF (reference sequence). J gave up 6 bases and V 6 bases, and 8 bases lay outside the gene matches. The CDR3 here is CATRKSGGAGNEQFF. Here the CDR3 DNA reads TGTGCCACCAGGAAAAGCGGGGGGGCGGGCAATGAGCAGTTCTTC.

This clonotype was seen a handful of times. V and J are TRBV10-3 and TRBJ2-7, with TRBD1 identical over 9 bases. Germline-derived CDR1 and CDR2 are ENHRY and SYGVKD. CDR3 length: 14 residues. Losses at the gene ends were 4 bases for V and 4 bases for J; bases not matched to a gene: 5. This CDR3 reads CAISGDRASYEQYF. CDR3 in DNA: TGTGCCATCAGTGGGGACAGGGCTAGTTACGAGCAGTACTTC.

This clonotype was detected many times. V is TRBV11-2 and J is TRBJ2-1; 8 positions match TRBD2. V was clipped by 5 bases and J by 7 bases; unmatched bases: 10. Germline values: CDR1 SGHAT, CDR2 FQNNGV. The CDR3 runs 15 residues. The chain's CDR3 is CASSRVAGGRNEQFF. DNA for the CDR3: TGTGCCAGCAGCCGCGTGGCGGGGGGCCGGAATGAGCAGTTCTTC.

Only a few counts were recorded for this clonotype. CDR3 region: CASSLGLSKGSYTF. Here the CDR3 DNA reads TGTGCCAGCAGCTTGGGACTCTCCAAGGGGTCCTACACCTTC. The chain uses TRBV13 and TRBJ1-2; tentative D call: TRBD1 (5 bases). The CDR3 runs to 14 residues. CDR1 is PRHDT, CDR2 FYEKMQ, per germline (reference sequence). Trimming shortened V by 3 bases and J by 10 bases, and 18 bases separated the two germline ends.

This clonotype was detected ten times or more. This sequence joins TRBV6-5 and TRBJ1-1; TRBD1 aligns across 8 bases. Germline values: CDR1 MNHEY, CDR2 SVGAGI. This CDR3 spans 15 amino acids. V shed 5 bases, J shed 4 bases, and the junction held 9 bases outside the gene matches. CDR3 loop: CASSAGQGAITEAFF. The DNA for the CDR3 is TGTGCCAGCAGTGCCGGCCAGGGGGCGATCACTGAAGCTTTCTTT.

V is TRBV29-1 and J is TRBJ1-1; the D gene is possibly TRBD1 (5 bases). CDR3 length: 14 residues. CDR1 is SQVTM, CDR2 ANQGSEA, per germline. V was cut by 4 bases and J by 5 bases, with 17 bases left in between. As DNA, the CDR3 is TGCAGCGTTGTATTCGCAGGGACGGATACTGAAGCTTTCTTT. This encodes CSVVFAGTDTEAFF.

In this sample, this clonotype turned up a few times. The CDR3 here is CASILMGRGNSPLHF. The CDR3, as DNA: TGTGCCAGCATCTTAATGGGAAGAGGCAATTCACCCCTCCACTTT. The chain has TRBV5-5 and TRBJ1-6; D is unclear. The CDR3 has 15 amino acids. Trimming shortened V by 6 bases and J by 7 bases, and 17 bases separated the two germline ends. Germline CDR1 and CDR2: SGHKS and YYEKEE (reference sequence).

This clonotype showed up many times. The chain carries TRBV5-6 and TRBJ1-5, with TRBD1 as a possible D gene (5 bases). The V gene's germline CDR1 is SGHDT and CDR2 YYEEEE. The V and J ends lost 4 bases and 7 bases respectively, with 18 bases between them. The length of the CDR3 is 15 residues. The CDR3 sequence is CASSRTALGGQPQHF. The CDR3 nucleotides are TGTGCCAGCAGCCGTACCGCCCTCGGGGGGCAGCCCCAGCATTTT.

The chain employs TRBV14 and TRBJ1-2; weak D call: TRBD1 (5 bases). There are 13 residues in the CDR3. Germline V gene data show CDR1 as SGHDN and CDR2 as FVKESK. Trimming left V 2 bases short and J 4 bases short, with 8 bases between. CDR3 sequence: CASSQQGFYGYTF. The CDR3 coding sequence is TGTGCCAGCAGCCAACAGGGTTTCTATGGCTACACCTTC. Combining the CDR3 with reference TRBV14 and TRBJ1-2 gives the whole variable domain EAGVTQFPSHSVIEKGQTVTLRCDPISGHDNLYWYRRVMGKEIKFLLHFVKESKQDESGMPNNRFLAERTGGTYSTLKVQPAELEDSGVYFCASSQQGFYGYTFGSGTRLTVV.

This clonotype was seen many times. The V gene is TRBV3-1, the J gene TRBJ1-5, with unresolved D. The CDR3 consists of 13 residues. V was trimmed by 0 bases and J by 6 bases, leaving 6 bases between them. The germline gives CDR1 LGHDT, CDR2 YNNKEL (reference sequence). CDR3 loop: CASSQDRRQPQHF. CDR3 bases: TGTGCCAGCAGCCAAGATCGACGTCAGCCCCAGCATTTT.

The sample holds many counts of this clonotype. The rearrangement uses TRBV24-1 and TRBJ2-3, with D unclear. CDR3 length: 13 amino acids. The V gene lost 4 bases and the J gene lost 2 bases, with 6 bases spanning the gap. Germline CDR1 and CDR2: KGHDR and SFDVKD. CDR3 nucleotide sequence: TGTGCCACCAGTGAGTCCAACACAGATACGCAGTATTTT. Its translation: CATSESNTDTQYF.

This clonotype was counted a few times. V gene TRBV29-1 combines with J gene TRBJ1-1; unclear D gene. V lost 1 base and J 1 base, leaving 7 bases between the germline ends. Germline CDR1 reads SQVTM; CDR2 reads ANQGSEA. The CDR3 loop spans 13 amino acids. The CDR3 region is CSVEGAANTEAFF. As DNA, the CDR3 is TGCAGCGTTGAAGGGGCTGCGAACACTGAAGCTTTCTTT.

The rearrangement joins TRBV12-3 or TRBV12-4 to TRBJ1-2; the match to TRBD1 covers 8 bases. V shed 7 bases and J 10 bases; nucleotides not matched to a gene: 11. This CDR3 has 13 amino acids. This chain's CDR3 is CASTLTGDHDYTF. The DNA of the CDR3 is TGTGCCAGCACCCTGACAGGGGATCATGACTACACCTTC.

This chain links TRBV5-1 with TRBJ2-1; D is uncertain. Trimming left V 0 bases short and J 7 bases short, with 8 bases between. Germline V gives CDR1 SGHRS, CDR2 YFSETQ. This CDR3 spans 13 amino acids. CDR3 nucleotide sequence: TGCGCCAGCAGCTTGGTTTTCGATAATGAGCAGTTCTTC. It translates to CASSLVFDNEQFF. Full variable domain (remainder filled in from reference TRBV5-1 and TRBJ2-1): KAGVTQTPRYLIKTRGQQVTLSCSPISGHRSVSWYQQTPGQGLQFLFEYFSETQRNKGNFPGRFSGRQFSNSRSEMNVSTLELGDSALYLCASSLVFDNEQFFGPGTRLTVL.